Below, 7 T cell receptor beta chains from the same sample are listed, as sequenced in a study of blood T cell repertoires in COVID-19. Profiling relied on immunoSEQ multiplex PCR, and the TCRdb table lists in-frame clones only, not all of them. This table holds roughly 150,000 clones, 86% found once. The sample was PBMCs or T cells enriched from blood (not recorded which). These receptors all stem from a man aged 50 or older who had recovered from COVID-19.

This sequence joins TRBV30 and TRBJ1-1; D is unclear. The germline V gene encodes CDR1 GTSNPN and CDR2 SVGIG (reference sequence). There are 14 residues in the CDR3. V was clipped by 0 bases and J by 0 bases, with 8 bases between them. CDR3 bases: TGTGCCTGGAGTGTATTAGAGATGAACACTGAAGCTTTCTTT. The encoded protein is CAWSVLEMNTEAFF.

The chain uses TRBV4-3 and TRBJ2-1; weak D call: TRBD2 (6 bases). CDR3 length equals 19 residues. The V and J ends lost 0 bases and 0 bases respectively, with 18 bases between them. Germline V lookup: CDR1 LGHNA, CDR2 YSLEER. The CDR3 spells CASSQDLPDYPGSYNEQFF. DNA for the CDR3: TGCGCCAGCAGCCAAGATCTCCCGGACTACCCCGGCTCCTACAATGAGCAGTTCTTC.

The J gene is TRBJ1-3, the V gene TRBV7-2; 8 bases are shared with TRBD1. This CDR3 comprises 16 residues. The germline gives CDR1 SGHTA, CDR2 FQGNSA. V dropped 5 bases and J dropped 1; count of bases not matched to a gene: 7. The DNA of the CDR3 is TGTGCCAGCAGCCCTCGGACAGGGTGGTCTGGAAACACCATATATTTT. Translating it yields CASSPRTGWSGNTIYF.

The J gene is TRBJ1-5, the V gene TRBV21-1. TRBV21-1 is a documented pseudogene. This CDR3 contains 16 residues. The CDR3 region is CASSKASGREEQPQHF. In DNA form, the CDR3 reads TGTGCCAGCAGCAAAGCTTCAGGCAGGGAGGAGCAGCCCCAGCATTTT.

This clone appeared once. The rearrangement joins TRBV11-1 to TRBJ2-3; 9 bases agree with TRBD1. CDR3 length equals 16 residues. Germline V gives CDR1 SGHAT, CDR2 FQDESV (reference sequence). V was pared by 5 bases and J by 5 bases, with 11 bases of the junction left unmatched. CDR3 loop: CASSNTGGNIEDTQYF. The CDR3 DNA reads TGTGCCAGCAGCAATACAGGGGGCAATATTGAAGATACGCAGTATTTT. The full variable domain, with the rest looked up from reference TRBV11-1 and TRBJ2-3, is EAEVAQSPRYKITEKSQAVAFWCDPISGHATLYWYRQILGQGPELLVQFQDESVVDDSQLPKDRFSAERLKGVDSTLKIQPAELGDSAMYLCASSNTGGNIEDTQYFGPGTRLTVL.

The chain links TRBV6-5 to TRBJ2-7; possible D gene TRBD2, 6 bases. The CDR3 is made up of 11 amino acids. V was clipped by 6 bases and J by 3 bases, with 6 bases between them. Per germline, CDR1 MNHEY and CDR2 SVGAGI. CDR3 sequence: CASRGLYEQYF. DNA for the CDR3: TGTGCCAGCAGGGGACTCTACGAGCAGTACTTC.

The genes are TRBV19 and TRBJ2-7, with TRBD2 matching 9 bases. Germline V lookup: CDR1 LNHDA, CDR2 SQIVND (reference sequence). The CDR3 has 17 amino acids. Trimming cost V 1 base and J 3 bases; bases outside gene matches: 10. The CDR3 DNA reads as TGTGCCAGTAGTATAGGACCCTTGACTAGCGGATACTACGAGCAGTACTTC. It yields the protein CASSIGPLTSGYYEQYF.